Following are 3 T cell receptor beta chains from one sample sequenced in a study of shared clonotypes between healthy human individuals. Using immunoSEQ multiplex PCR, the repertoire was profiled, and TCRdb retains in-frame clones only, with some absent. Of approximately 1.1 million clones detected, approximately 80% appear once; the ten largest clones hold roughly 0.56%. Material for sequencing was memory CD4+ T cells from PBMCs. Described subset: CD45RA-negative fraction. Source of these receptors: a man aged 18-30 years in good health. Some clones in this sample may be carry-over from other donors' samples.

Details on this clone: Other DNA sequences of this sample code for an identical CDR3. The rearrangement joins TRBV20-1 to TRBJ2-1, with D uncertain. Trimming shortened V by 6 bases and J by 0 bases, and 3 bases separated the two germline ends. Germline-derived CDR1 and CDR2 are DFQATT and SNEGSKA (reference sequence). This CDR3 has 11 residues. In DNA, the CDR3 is TGCAGTGCGAGCTCCTACAATGAGCAGTTCTTC. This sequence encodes CSASSYNEQFF.

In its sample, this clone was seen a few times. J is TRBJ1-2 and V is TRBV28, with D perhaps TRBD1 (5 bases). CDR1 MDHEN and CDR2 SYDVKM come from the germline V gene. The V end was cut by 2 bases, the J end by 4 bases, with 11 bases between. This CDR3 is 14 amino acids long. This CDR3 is CASSLNPGGYGYTF. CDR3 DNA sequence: TGTGCCAGCAGTTTAAACCCCGGGGGCTATGGCTACACCTTC.

The CDR3 loop reads CASSVRGQGAGELFF. CDR3 coding DNA: TGTGCCAGCAGCGTAAGGGGACAGGGTGCCGGGGAGCTGTTTTTT. The V and J genes are TRBV9 and TRBJ2-2, with 9 bases aligning to TRBD1. V shed 1 base and J 6 bases; nucleotides not matched to a gene: 4. The length of the CDR3 is 15 residues. Germline lookup yields CDR1 SGDLS and CDR2 YYNGEE. The full variable domain, with the rest looked up from reference TRBV9 and TRBJ2-2, is DSGVTQTPKHLITATGQRVTLRCSPRSGDLSVYWYQQSLDQGLQFLIQYYNGEERAKGNILERFSAQQFPDLHSELNLSSLELGDSALYFCASSVRGQGAGELFFGEGSRLTVL.